The source of this T cell receptor (beta chain) is a study of T cell responses to AZD1222 COVID-19 vaccine. The overall study: Investigators merged groups given second doses at roughly 4 or roughly 12 weeks.

With 1 base clipped from V and 6 bases from J, the junction kept 2 bases outside the gene matches. This CDR3 is built from 13 residues. Germline V gene data show CDR1 as SGHVS and CDR2 as FQNEAQ. The study's findings and limits: Mostly white British, mostly female donors; authors suggested clonal diversity may be underestimated. AZD1222 recipients seropositive at baseline numbered only six.

As regards this clone: Its antigen is unknown.

Using immunoSEQ multiplex PCR, the repertoire was profiled, and TCRdb retains in-frame clones only, with some absent. In the table there are more than 95,000 clones, about nine tenths of which are singletons. The chain couples TRBV7-8 to TRBJ1-2, with TRBD1 identical over 7 bases. The material sequenced was peripheral blood, taken on day 0 of AZD1222 vaccination. This receptor was taken from an adult in good health. Written as DNA, the CDR3 is TGTGCCAGCAGCTTAGGCGGGACAGATGGCTACACCTTC. Encoded protein: CASSLGGTDGYTF.